This T cell receptor beta chain is from a study of vaccination effects on CD4 cells after COVID-19 (dated by TCRdb to between 2021 and 2022). Background on the whole study: Each participant received two doses of an mRNA SARS-CoV-2 vaccine, either BNT162b2 or mRNA-1273. In both COVID-19 convalescent patients and infection-naive vaccine recipients, the study compared SARS-CoV-2 spike-specific CD4+ TCR repertoires from before mRNA vaccination with those from after it. A total of some eleven COVID-19 convalescent patients and a handful of SARS-CoV-2-naive healthy vaccine recipients were included in the full study. Cultures from other donors in the study were sequenced with the Oncomine TCR Beta short-read assay on an Illumina iSeq 100. Findings and caveats that apply to the study as a whole: Marked clonal contraction was observed in both infection-induced and vaccine-induced clones at late post-vaccination timepoints, consistent with waning T cell responses. The study was limited by a small number of convalescent patients and lacked early post-infection timepoints. In healthy vaccine recipients, vaccine-induced clones were almost all SARS-CoV-2 mono-reactive, with only 1 of 255 cross-reactive with common cold coronaviruses.

Sequences SGHTA (CDR1) and FQGNSA (CDR2) are obtained from the germline V gene. The CDR3, from cysteine to phenylalanine, totals 16 residues. The only DNA kept is the CDR3, 48 bases in frame from the first base. Cut back by 3 bases and 7 bases, the V and J ends lie 21 bases apart. To identify antigen-specific CD4+ T cell clonotypes by their expansion, the ViraFEST assay first stimulated PBMC with viral peptide pools and then applied TCR sequencing. After around eleven days of culture, CD4+ T cells were isolated with the EasySep CD4+ T cell isolation kit. Negative nucleocapsid antibody results before and after vaccination confirmed that the healthy vaccine recipients had no prior SARS-CoV-2 infection. A few million PBMC per well were cultured with around 10 ug/ml peptides in IMDM containing 5% human AB serum, approximately 9.1 IU/ml IL-2 and gentamicin. Half of the culture medium was replaced with fresh IL-2-containing medium on days 3 and 7. Unless noted otherwise, every peptide stimulation condition was cultured in triplicate wells. Using Ficoll-Paque Plus gradient centrifugation, PBMC were separated from whole blood and then either used fresh or cryopreserved at -140C. The overlapping peptide pools covered the spike proteins of SARS-CoV-2 and of the common cold coronaviruses HCoV-NL63, HCoV-OC43 and HCoV-229E. Genomic DNA was extracted from cultured CD4+ T cells with the QIAamp micro DNA kit.

The method behind the library was the immunoSEQ multiplex PCR assay. DNA from the cultured and isolated CD4+ T cells underwent TCR beta CDR3 sequencing. Per the original workflow: The analysis removed non-productive TCR sequences, trimmed reads to the CDR3 region, and retained only CDR3s that were 7 or more amino acids long. Antigen-specific clonotypes were identified using the MANAFEST web app by comparison of expansion in peptide wells against reference cultures. Positive clones required FDR<0.05 expansion versus reference and all other wells, odds ratio above 5, and frequency above 0.1% in two replicate wells. A clonotype was defined as cross-reactive if the clonotype was significantly expanded both in SARS-CoV-2 spike wells and in at least one common cold coronavirus spike condition. CDR3 similarity was assessed by Levenshtein distance using the stringdist R package, and unrooted trees were constructed with ape in R 3.6.1. TCRdb retrieved this table from immuneACCESS and kept in-frame rearrangements only. Not all clones are present; in checked studies, unresolved V genes account for under half, and no reason is known for the remainder. That table supplies the V and J calls and clone size; D and trimming were determined from the DNA. This sample lists 37,000 or so clones; around 66% were detected once. The ten largest make up more than 12% of the sample.

Concerning this clone: This receptor's antigen is unknown. Per-base qualities were not stored, and no clone one base away is much larger.

This chain is built from TRBV7-2 and TRBJ2-5; a tentative D call is TRBD2 (6 bases match). This sequence was found in a human donor who received a COVID-19 vaccine. Material: CD4+ T cells from PBMCs cultured with HCoV-OC43 spike peptides, obtained before COVID-19 vaccination. The sample's cell subset or site label, decoded: HCoV-OC43 spike overlapping peptide pool stimulation. The base sequence is TGTGCCAGCAGCTTGTTGACCGGGACTGTCATGTGGACCCAGTACTTC. Its protein is CASSLLTGTVMWTQYF.